This T cell receptor beta chain was obtained from a study of graft-versus-host responses after intestinal transplantation. Background on the study: Transplant recipients had multivisceral, liver-intestinal, or isolated intestinal grafts. Anti-thymocyte globulin induction, then tacrolimus and steroids for 3 to 4 years, went to all recipients.

Findings of the study overall: GvH clones turned up in recipient marrow; some had shown up first in ileum or blood. When patients had graft-donor T cell macrochimerism, their allografts held high graft-versus-host to host-versus-graft clonal ratios.

As concerns this clone: Its antigen is undetermined.

Trimming took 3 bases from V and 7 from J; bases not matched to a gene: 5. Germline-derived CDR1 and CDR2 are MNHEY and SMNVEV (reference sequence). The CDR3 spans 14 residues. The protocol was immunoSEQ multiplex PCR, while the TCRdb copy is restricted to in-frame clones and leaves out a portion. The data hold under 90,000 clones, with 90% observed a single time. The sequencing used unstimulated CD8+ T cells sorted from spleen or lymph node cells, collected before transplant. The sequence was collected from a human donor who was the organ donor for an intestinal transplant. The rearrangement links TRBV27 to TRBJ2-2; 7 bases are a match to TRBD2. The CDR3 here is CASSFQGGSGELFF. For the CDR3, the DNA is TGTGCCAGCAGTTTTCAGGGCGGGAGCGGGGAGCTGTTTTTT.